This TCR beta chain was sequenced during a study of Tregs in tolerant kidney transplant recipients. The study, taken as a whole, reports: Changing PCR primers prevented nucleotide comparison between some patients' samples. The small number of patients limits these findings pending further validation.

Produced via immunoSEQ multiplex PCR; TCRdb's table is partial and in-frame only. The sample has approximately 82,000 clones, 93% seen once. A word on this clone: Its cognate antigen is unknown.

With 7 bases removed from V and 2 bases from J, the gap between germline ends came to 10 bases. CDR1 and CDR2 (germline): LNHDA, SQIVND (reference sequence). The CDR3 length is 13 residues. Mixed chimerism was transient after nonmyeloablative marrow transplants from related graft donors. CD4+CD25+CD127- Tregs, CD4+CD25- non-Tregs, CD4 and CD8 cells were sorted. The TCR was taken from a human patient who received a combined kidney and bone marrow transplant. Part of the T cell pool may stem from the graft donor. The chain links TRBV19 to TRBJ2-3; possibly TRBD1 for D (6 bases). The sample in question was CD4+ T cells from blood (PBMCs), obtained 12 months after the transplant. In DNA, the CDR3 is TGTGCCAGTAACAGGGCCTCCACAGATACGCAGTATTTT. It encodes CASNRASTDTQYF. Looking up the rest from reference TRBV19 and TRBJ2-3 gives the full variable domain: DGGITQSPKYLFRKEGQNVTLSCEQNLNHDAMYWYRQDPGQGLRLIYYSQIVNDFQKGDIAEGYSVSREKKESFPLTVTSAQKNPTAFYLCASNRASTDTQYFGPGTRLTVL.